Shown below are 27 T cell receptor beta chains from a single sample sequenced in a study of blood T cell repertoires in COVID-19. The data were produced by immunoSEQ multiplex PCR, yet TCRdb's version contains in-frame clones alone and is incomplete. The sample lists some 200,000 clones, about 95% occurring once. What was sequenced was peripheral blood. The receptors were gathered from a man aged 25 to 40 with COVID-19, enrolled during active disease.

This clone was seen only once. The chain is built from TRBV7-2 and TRBJ2-5; TRBD1 matches at 7 bases. V lost 1 base and J lost 1; bases outside the gene matches: 9. The CDR3 is made up of 17 amino acids. Germline CDR1 reads SGHTA; CDR2 reads FQGNSA. CDR3: CASSLGVGGSVQETQYF. DNA of the CDR3: TGTGCCAGCAGCTTAGGCGTAGGGGGCTCGGTCCAAGAGACCCAGTACTTC.

V is TRBV9 and J is TRBJ2-1; D is possibly TRBD2 (5 bases). Germline-derived CDR1 and CDR2 are SGDLS and YYNGEE. The CDR3 has 14 amino acids. V was trimmed by 4 bases and J by 8 bases, leaving 16 bases between them. CDR3 amino acids: CASSPPRGWDEQFF. The CDR3 nucleotides are TGTGCCAGCAGCCCTCCCCGGGGATGGGATGAGCAGTTCTTC.

The J gene is TRBJ1-2, the V gene TRBV24-1; 9 bases line up with TRBD1. CDR1 and CDR2 from the germline V gene are KGHDR and SFDVKD. V was clipped by 3 bases and J by 4 bases; unmatched bases: 8. The CDR3 spans 16 residues. CDR3 residues: CATSDHGQGPFYGYTF. Written as DNA, the CDR3 is TGTGCCACCAGTGATCATGGACAGGGGCCGTTCTATGGCTACACCTTC.

V and J are TRBV18 and TRBJ1-2; D is unclear. Trimming removed 0 bases at V and 5 bases at J, with 10 bases between. This CDR3 comprises 14 residues. The germline gives CDR1 KGHSH, CDR2 LQKENI. CDR3 DNA sequence: TGTGCCAGCTCACCACCGTCGGGATGGTATGGCTACACCTTC. It codes for CASSPPSGWYGYTF.

V usage is TRBV5-6 and J usage is TRBJ2-1; D perhaps matches TRBD2 (6 bases). The CDR3 contains 15 residues. With 6 bases removed from V and 0 bases from J, the gap between germline ends came to 13 bases. Germline values: CDR1 SGHDT, CDR2 YYEEEE. Here the CDR3 reads CASNGGGSSYNEQFF. CDR3 DNA sequence: TGTGCCAGCAACGGGGGTGGGAGCTCCTACAATGAGCAGTTCTTC.

This chain uses TRBV7-9 with TRBJ1-4, with TRBD1 matching 9 bases. After removal of 5 bases from V and 7 bases from J, the junction contained 5 bases not matched to a gene. CDR3 length: 14 residues. CDR1 is SEHNR and CDR2 is FQNEAQ in the germline V gene (reference sequence). The CDR3, as DNA: TGTGCCAGCAGCAAACAGGGGGCTGGTGAAAAACTGTTTTTT. It codes for CASSKQGAGEKLFF.

The CDR3 is CASSLVDRVMGELFF. DNA for the CDR3: TGCGCCAGCAGCCTTGTGGACAGGGTTATGGGGGAGCTGTTTTTT. V usage is TRBV5-1 and J usage is TRBJ2-2; 8 nucleotides agree with TRBD1. The CDR3 spans 15 residues. CDR1 and CDR2 (germline): SGHRS, YFSETQ. The V and J ends lost 4 bases and 8 bases, in that order; junction bases with no gene match: 10. Supplemented by reference TRBV5-1 and TRBJ2-2, the full variable domain reads KAGVTQTPRYLIKTRGQQVTLSCSPISGHRSVSWYQQTPGQGLQFLFEYFSETQRNKGNFPGRFSGRQFSNSRSEMNVSTLELGDSALYLCASSLVDRVMGELFFGEGSRLTVL.

This clone was seen only once. The sample contains more than one DNA sequence encoding this CDR3. This chain connects TRBV4-2 to TRBJ1-2, with a possible D match to TRBD1 (6 bases). Germline-derived CDR1 and CDR2 are LGHNA and YNFKEQ. The CDR3 sequence is 13 residues long. V shed 1 base and J shed 3 bases, with 6 bases lying between them. CDR3 sequence: CASSQGTDYGYTF. CDR3 nucleotide sequence: TGTGCCAGCAGCCAAGGGACAGACTATGGCTACACCTTC.

The J gene is TRBJ1-6, the V gene TRBV5-1; D call uncertain. The germline gives CDR1 SGHRS, CDR2 YFSETQ. V shed 0 bases and J shed 8 bases, with 15 bases lying between them. The CDR3 is 16 residues long. CDR3 amino acids: CASSLGSSGGDSPLHF. The CDR3 bases are TGCGCCAGCAGCTTGGGTTCGAGTGGTGGAGATTCACCCCTCCACTTT.

CDR3 region: CASSQGRGNGELFF. DNA for the CDR3: TGTGCCAGCAGCCAAGGTCGGGGGAACGGGGAGCTGTTTTTT. The chain joins TRBV3-1 (or the pseudogene TRBV3-2) to TRBJ2-2; maybe TRBD2 (6 bases). Germline CDR1 and CDR2: LGHDT and YNNKEL (reference sequence). This CDR3 comprises 14 residues. V dropped 1 base and J dropped 7 bases, with 10 bases sitting between them.

The chain joins TRBV30 to TRBJ2-1, with D possibly TRBD1 on 7 matching bases. Germline V lookup: CDR1 GTSNPN, CDR2 SVGIG (reference sequence). The CDR3 totals 16 residues. V shed 0 bases and J shed 0 bases, with 12 bases lying between them. The DNA of the CDR3 is TGTGCCTGGAGTGTCAGGGGGGTAAGCTCCTACAATGAGCAGTTCTTC. This gives the protein CAWSVRGVSSYNEQFF.

The chain links TRBV6-6 to TRBJ1-1; weak D call: TRBD1 (6 bases). The CDR3 length is 13 residues. V gave up 6 bases and J gave up 1 base, with 9 bases separating them. Germline values: CDR1 MNHNY, CDR2 SVGAGI (reference sequence). The CDR3 is CASRLQGNTEAFF. DNA for the CDR3: TGTGCCAGCAGGCTACAGGGGAACACTGAAGCTTTCTTT.

This clone was picked up one time. The chain is built from TRBV5-4 and TRBJ2-1; 9 bases match TRBD1. The V gene's germline CDR1 is SGHNT and CDR2 YYREEE (reference sequence). The CDR3 spans 15 residues. The ends lost 3 bases at V and 4 bases at J; junction bases unmatched: 5. The CDR3 bases are TGTGCCAGCAGCTCCGGACAGGGGATTTACAATGAGCAGTTCTTC. It yields the protein CASSSGQGIYNEQFF.

The chain joins TRBV11-2 to TRBJ1-2; D remains ambiguous. V lost 1 base to trimming and J lost 4 bases, with 10 bases between them. CDR3 length: 14 residues. Per germline, CDR1 SGHAT and CDR2 FQNNGV. CDR3 in amino acids: CASSLVGDTYGYTF. The CDR3 DNA follows: TGTGCCAGCAGCTTAGTTGGTGACACCTATGGCTACACCTTC.

The gene calls are TRBV27 and TRBJ1-5; D is unclear. The CDR3 sequence is 16 residues long. Germline assignment: CDR1 MNHEY and CDR2 SMNVEV (reference sequence). V lost 6 bases and J 8 bases, leaving 23 bases between the germline ends. The CDR3 DNA sequence: TGTGCCAGCAGCCAACATGCGGCGGACTGGTCTAAGCCCCAGCATTTT. Its protein is CASSQHAADWSKPQHF.

The chain is built from TRBV11-2 and TRBJ2-3, with TRBD1 matching 7 bases. Per germline, CDR1 SGHAT and CDR2 FQNNGV. Unmatched junction bases numbered 6, after V lost 5 bases and J lost 1 base. CDR3 length: 15 residues. CDR3 bases: TGTGCCAGCAGCCCAAACAGGGGCGGCACAGATACGCAGTATTTT. As protein: CASSPNRGGTDTQYF.

The chain recombines TRBV3-1 (or the pseudogene TRBV3-2) with TRBJ1-3; D remains unclear. There are 15 residues in the CDR3. Trimming cost V 3 bases and J 4 bases, with 13 bases left between them. The germline gives CDR1 LGHDT, CDR2 YNNKEL (reference sequence). The DNA for the CDR3 is TGTGCCAGCAGCCACAGGCGCCAGGCAGGAAACACCATATATTTT. It is translated as CASSHRRQAGNTIYF.

Here the CDR3 reads CASKGEGNQPQHF. The CDR3, as DNA: TGTGCCAGCAAGGGGGAAGGCAATCAGCCCCAGCATTTT. This chain connects TRBV27 to TRBJ1-5, with a possible D match to TRBD1 (6 bases). V was trimmed by 7 bases and J by 2 bases, leaving 9 bases between them. This CDR3 is 13 amino acids long. Germline values: CDR1 MNHEY, CDR2 SMNVEV (reference sequence).

The chain links TRBV3-1 (or the pseudogene TRBV3-2) to TRBJ1-1, with 9 positions matching TRBD1. V was pared by 4 bases and J by 4 bases, with 4 bases of the junction left unmatched. The V gene's germline CDR1 is LGHDT and CDR2 YNNKEL (reference sequence). The CDR3 has 14 residues. CDR3 DNA sequence: TGTGCCAGCAGCCCCTCGACAGGGGGCACTGAAGCTTTCTTT. Amino acid sequence: CASSPSTGGTEAFF.

This chain joins TRBV2 and TRBJ1-1; possibly TRBD1 for D (6 bases). The V and J ends lost 8 bases and 4 bases respectively, with 20 bases between them. There are 15 residues in the CDR3. From germline, CDR1 is SNHLY and CDR2 FYNNEI. DNA for the CDR3: TGTGCCAGCTGGGAACAGGGCCTTGTAAGCACTGAAGCTTTCTTT. Protein sequence: CASWEQGLVSTEAFF.

CDR3 sequence reads: CASSQGEHTEAFF. As DNA, the CDR3 is TGCGCCAGCAGCCAGGGGGAGCATACTGAAGCTTTCTTT. This rearrangement joins TRBV5-1 to TRBJ1-1; TRBD1 matches 7 bases. Germline V lookup: CDR1 SGHRS, CDR2 YFSETQ. CDR3 size: 13 residues. V lost 4 bases, J lost 5 bases, and 5 bases stayed unmatched.

The chain combines TRBV19 with TRBJ1-1; 7 bases agree with TRBD1. Germline V gene sequence: CDR1 LNHDA, CDR2 SQIVND (reference sequence). The CDR3 spans 12 residues. Trimming cost V 3 bases and J 7 bases; bases outside gene matches: 2. Here the CDR3 reads CASSIAGGEAFF. As DNA, the CDR3 is TGTGCCAGTAGTATTGCAGGGGGTGAAGCTTTCTTT. The full variable domain, completed using reference TRBV19 and TRBJ1-1, is DGGITQSPKYLFRKEGQNVTLSCEQNLNHDAMYWYRQDPGQGLRLIYYSQIVNDFQKGDIAEGYSVSREKKESFPLTVTSAQKNPTAFYLCASSIAGGEAFFGQGTRLTVV.

The V and J genes are TRBV10-2 and TRBJ1-5; D ambiguous. This CDR3 has 12 amino acids. The V end was cut by 5 bases, the J end by 4 bases, with 6 bases between. Germline loops: CDR1 WSHSY, CDR2 SAAADI. The CDR3 protein is CASSWANQPQHF. The CDR3 coding sequence is TGCGCCAGCAGTTGGGCAAATCAGCCCCAGCATTTT.

The chain couples TRBV16 to TRBJ1-4, with 9 bases aligning to TRBD1. The germline gives CDR1 KGHSY, CDR2 FQNENV. The junction had 5 bases not matched to a gene; V was cut back by 0 bases and J by 12 bases. This CDR3 is 14 amino acids long. Here the CDR3 DNA reads TGTGCCAGCAGCCAATCAGACAGGGGGACGGAACTGTTTTTT. Encoded protein: CASSQSDRGTELFF.

This chain joins TRBV4-2 and TRBJ2-7; TRBD1 matches 9 bases. CDR3 size: 17 residues. Germline assignment: CDR1 LGHNA and CDR2 YNFKEQ. After removal of 2 bases from V and 4 bases from J, the junction contained 12 bases not matched to a gene. The DNA for the CDR3 is TGTGCCAGCAGCCAAACCCGACTGACAGGGGGTATTTACGAGCAGTACTTC. This encodes CASSQTRLTGGIYEQYF.

The chain links TRBV9 to TRBJ2-7; tentative D call: TRBD1 (6 bases). Deletions cut 0 bases from V and 2 bases from J, with 15 bases between. The CDR3 length is 16 residues. Germline CDR1 reads SGDLS; CDR2 reads YYNGEE. CDR3 residues: CASSVEAAGATYEQYF. The CDR3 coding sequence is TGTGCCAGCAGCGTAGAGGCGGCAGGGGCAACCTACGAGCAGTACTTC. Looking up the rest from reference TRBV9 and TRBJ2-7 gives the full variable domain: DSGVTQTPKHLITATGQRVTLRCSPRSGDLSVYWYQQSLDQGLQFLIQYYNGEERAKGNILERFSAQQFPDLHSELNLSSLELGDSALYFCASSVEAAGATYEQYFGPGTRLTVT.

The chain is built from TRBV15 and TRBJ2-3; D possibly corresponds to TRBD1 (7 bases). The CDR3 covers 14 residues. The V gene's germline CDR1 is LNHNV and CDR2 YYDKDF (reference sequence). Trimming took off 3 bases at V and 4 bases at J, with 11 bases between the two ends. CDR3 nucleotide sequence: TGTGCCACCAGCAGCAGGGGGGTTTCAGATACGCAGTATTTT. Its translation: CATSSRGVSDTQYF.